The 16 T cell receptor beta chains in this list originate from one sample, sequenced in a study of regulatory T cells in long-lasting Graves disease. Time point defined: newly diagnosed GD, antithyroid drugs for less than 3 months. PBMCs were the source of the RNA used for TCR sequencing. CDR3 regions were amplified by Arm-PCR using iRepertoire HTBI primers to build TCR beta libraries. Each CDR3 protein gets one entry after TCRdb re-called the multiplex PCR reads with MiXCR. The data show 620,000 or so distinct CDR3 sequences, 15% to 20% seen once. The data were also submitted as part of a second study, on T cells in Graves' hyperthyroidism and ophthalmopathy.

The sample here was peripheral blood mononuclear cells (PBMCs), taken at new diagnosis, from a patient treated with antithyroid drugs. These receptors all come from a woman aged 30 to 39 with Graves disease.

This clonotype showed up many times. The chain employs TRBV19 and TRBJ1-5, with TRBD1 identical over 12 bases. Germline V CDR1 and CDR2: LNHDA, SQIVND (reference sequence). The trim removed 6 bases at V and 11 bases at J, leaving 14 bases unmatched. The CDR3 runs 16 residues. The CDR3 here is CASSLTGTGGAWTQHF. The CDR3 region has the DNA TGTGCCAGTAGCTTAACCGGGACAGGGGGCGCGTGGACCCAGCATTTT.

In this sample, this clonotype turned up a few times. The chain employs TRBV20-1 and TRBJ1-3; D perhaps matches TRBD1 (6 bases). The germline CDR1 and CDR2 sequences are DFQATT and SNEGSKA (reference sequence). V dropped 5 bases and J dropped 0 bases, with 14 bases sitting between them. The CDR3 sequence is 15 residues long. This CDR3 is CSASGHPTSGNTIYF. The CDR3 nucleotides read TGCAGTGCTTCGGGACATCCAACCTCTGGAAACACCATATATTTT.

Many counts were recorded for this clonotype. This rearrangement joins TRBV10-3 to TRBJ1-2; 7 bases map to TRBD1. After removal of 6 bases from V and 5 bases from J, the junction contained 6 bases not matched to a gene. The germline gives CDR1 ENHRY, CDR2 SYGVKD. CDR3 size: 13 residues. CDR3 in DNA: TGTGCCATCAGCCCCGGGACAGCTTATGGCTACACCTTC. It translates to CAISPGTAYGYTF.

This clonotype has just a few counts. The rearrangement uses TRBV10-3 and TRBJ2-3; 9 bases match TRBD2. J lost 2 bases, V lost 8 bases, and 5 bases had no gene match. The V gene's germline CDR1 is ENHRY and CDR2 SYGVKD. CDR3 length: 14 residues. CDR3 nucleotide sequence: TGTGCCATCGCGACTAGCGGATACACAGATACGCAGTATTTT. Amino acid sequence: CAIATSGYTDTQYF.

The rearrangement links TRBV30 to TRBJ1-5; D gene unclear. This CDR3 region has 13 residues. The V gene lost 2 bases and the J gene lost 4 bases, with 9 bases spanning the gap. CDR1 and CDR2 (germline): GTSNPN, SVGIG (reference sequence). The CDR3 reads CAWSQELNQPQHF. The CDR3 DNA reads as TGTGCCTGGAGTCAAGAGTTGAATCAGCCCCAGCATTTT.

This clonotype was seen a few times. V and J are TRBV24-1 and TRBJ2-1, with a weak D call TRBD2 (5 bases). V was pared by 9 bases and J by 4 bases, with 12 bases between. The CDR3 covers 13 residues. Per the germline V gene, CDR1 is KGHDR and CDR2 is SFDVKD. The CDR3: CATELEGYNEQFF. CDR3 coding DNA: TGTGCCACCGAACTAGAGGGATACAATGAGCAGTTCTTC.

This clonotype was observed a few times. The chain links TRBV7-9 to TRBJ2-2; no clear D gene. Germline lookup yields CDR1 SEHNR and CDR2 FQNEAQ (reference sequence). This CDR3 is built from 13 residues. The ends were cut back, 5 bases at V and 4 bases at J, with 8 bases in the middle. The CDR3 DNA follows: TGTGCCAGCAGCCCCGAGTTCACCGGGGAGCTGTTTTTT. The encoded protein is CASSPEFTGELFF.

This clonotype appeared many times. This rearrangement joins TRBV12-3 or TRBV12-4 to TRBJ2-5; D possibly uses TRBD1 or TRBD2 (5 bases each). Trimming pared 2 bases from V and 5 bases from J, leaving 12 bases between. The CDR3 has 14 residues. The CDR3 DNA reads TGTGCCAGCAGTTTAACTGGGGGAAGGGAGACCCAGTACTTC. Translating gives CASSLTGGRETQYF.

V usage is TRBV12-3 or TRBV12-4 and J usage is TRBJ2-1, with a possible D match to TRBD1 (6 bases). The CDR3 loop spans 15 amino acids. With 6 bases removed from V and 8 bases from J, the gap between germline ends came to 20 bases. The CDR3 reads CASRGRDIPPHEQFF. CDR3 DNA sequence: TGTGCCAGCAGGGGTCGGGACATTCCTCCGCATGAGCAGTTCTTC.

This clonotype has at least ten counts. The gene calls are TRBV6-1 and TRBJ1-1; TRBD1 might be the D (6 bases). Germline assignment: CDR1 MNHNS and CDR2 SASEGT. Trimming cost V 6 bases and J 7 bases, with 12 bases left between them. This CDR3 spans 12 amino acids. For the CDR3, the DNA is TGTGCCAGCAGGACAGGACAGAGTGAAGCTTTCTTT. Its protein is CASRTGQSEAFF.

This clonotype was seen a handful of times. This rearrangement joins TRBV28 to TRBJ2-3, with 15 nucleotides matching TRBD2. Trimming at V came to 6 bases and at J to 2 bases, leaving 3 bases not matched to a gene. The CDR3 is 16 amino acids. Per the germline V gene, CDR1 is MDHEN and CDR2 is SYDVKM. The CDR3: CASRGLAGGFTDTQYF. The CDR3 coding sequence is TGTGCCAGCAGGGGACTAGCGGGAGGCTTCACAGATACGCAGTATTTT.

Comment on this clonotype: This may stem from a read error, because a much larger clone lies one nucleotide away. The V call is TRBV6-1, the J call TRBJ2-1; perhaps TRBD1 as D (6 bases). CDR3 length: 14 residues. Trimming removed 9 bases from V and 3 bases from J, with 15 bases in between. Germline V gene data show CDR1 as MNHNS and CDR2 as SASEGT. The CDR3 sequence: CARRPGHYYNEQFF. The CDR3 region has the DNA TGTGCCAGGAGGCCGGGACATTACTACAATGAGCAGTTCTTC.

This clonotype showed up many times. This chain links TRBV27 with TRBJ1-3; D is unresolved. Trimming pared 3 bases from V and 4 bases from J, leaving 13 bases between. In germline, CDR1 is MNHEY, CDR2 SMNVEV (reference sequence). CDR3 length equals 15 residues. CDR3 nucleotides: TGTGCCAGCAGTTTCCGCCCGGGCCTGGGAAACACCATATATTTT. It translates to CASSFRPGLGNTIYF.

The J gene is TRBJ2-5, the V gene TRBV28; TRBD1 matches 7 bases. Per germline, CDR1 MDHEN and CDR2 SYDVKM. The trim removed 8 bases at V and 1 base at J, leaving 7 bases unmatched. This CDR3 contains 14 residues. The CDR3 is CASYRGPPQETQYF. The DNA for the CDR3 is TGTGCCAGCTACAGGGGACCTCCCCAAGAGACCCAGTACTTC. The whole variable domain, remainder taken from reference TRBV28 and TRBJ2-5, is DVKVTQSSRYLVKRTGEKVFLECVQDMDHENMFWYRQDPGLGLRLIYFSYDVKMKEKGDIPEGYSVSREKKERFSLILESASTNQTSMYLCASYRGPPQETQYFGPGTRLLVL.

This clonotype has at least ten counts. CDR3 sequence (DNA): TGCAGTGCTGGCCAGGGGGTCAGCACAGATACGCAGTATTTT. Translated, it gives CSAGQGVSTDTQYF. The chain joins TRBV20-1 to TRBJ2-3; TRBD1 agrees at 7 bases. CDR3 length: 14 residues. The junction had 5 bases not matched to a gene; V was cut back by 5 bases and J by 0 bases. Germline CDR1 and CDR2: DFQATT and SNEGSKA (reference sequence).

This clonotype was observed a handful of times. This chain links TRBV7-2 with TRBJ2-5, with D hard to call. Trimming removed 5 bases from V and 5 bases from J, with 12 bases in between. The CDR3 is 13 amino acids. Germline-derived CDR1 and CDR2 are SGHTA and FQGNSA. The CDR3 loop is CASSTRAVETQYF. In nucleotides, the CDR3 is TGTGCCAGCAGCACCCGGGCCGTGGAGACCCAGTACTTC.